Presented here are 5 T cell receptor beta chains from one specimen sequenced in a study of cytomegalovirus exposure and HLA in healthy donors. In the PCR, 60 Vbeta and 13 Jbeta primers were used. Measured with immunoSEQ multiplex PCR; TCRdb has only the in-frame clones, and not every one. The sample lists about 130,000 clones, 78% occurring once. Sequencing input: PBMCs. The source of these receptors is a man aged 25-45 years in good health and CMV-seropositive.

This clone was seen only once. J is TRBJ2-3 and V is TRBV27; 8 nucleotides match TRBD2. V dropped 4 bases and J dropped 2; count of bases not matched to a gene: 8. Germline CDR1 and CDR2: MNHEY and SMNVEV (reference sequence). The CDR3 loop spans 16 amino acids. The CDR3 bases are TGTGCCAGCAGTTCCCCAGCGGGAGTTTTCACAGATACGCAGTATTTT. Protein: CASSSPAGVFTDTQYF.

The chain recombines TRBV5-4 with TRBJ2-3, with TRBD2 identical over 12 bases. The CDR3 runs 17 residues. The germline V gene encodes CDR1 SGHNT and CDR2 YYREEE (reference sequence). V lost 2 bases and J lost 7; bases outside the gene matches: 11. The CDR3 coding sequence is TGTGCCAGCAGCTTCTTCTCTAGCGGGAGGGCCGGAAATACGCAGTATTTT. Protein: CASSFFSSGRAGNTQYF.

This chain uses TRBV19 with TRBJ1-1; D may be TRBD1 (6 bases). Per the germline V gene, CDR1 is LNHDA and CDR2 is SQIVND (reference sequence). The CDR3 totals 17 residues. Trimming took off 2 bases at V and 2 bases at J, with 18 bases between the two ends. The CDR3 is CASSILFEGRGNTEAFF. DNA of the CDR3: TGTGCCAGTAGTATACTTTTCGAGGGCAGGGGAAACACTGAAGCTTTCTTT.

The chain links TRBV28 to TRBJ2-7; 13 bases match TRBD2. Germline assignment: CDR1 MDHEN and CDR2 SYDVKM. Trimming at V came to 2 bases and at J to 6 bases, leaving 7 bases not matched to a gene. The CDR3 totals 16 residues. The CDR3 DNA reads TGTGCCAGCAGTTTAGGGAGAGGGACTAGCGGGATCGAGCAGTACTTC. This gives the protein CASSLGRGTSGIEQYF.

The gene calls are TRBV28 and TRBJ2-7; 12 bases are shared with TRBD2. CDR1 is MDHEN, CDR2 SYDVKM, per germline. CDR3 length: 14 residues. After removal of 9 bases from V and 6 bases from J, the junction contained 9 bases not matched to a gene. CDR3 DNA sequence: TGTGCCAGTGCTGGAGGACTAGCGGGACTCGAGCAGTACTTC. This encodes CASAGGLAGLEQYF.